The 7 T cell receptor beta chains below come from one sample, sequenced in a study of shared clonotypes between healthy human individuals. Only CD45RO-negative cells positively selected for CCR7 counted as naive CD8 cells, so terminally differentiated effector memory CD45RA+ cells were excluded. Profiling relied on immunoSEQ multiplex PCR, and the TCRdb table lists in-frame clones only, not all of them. The repertoire consists of around 1,900,000 clones, with just under 95% occurring once and the leading ten covering about 1.7%. Sequenced sample: naive CD8+ T cells from PBMCs. The receptor source for this set is a man between 18 and 29 years old in good health. Some clones in this sample may be carry-over from other donors' samples.

The rearrangement links TRBV6-6 to TRBJ1-2, with 7 bases that match TRBD1. V was clipped by 7 bases and J by 3 bases; unmatched bases: 5. Germline V lookup: CDR1 MNHNY, CDR2 SVGAGI (reference sequence). The CDR3 has 13 residues. In nucleotides, the CDR3 is TGTGCCAGCATTCCGACAGGGCACTATGGCTACACCTTC. It specifies CASIPTGHYGYTF.

This chain links TRBV7-9 with TRBJ2-1; D may be TRBD1 (5 bases). The CDR3 is made up of 12 amino acids. Per the germline V gene, CDR1 is SEHNR and CDR2 is FQNEAQ (reference sequence). Trimming pared 3 bases from V and 8 bases from J, leaving 8 bases between. This CDR3 is CASSFGADEQFF. Written as DNA, the CDR3 is TGTGCCAGCAGCTTTGGGGCGGATGAGCAGTTCTTC.

V and J are TRBV29-1 and TRBJ1-5; D gene unclear. This CDR3 spans 12 amino acids. V was clipped by 5 bases and J by 3 bases, with 8 bases between them. In germline, CDR1 is SQVTM, CDR2 ANQGSEA. CDR3 sequence: CSVMGTNQPQHF. CDR3 in DNA: TGCAGCGTTATGGGAACCAATCAGCCCCAGCATTTT. The full variable domain, completed using reference TRBV29-1 and TRBJ1-5, is SAVISQKPSRDICQRGTSLTIQCQVDSQVTMMFWYRQQPGQSLTLIATANQGSEATYESGFVIDKFPISRPNLTFSTLTVSNMSPEDSSIYLCSVMGTNQPQHFGDGTRLSIL.

About this clone: The same CDR3 also results from other DNA sequences found in this sample. The chain joins TRBV9 to TRBJ2-5, with D perhaps matching TRBD2 (6 bases). The germline CDR1 and CDR2 sequences are SGDLS and YYNGEE. The CDR3 sequence is 14 residues long. Trimming pared 3 bases from V and 5 bases from J, leaving 14 bases between. The CDR3 reads CASSGGGLGETQYF. CDR3 in DNA: TGTGCCAGCAGCGGAGGAGGGTTGGGGGAGACCCAGTACTTC.

This chain uses TRBV9 with TRBJ2-1; the D is unclear. V dropped 0 bases and J dropped 5 bases, with 15 bases sitting between them. This CDR3 contains 16 residues. Germline V gene lookup returns CDR1 SGDLS and CDR2 YYNGEE. DNA of the CDR3: TGTGCCAGCAGCGTAGAGAGGTTCCCATCACACAATGAGCAGTTCTTC. Protein sequence: CASSVERFPSHNEQFF. Together with reference TRBV9 and TRBJ2-1, the CDR3 gives the full variable domain: DSGVTQTPKHLITATGQRVTLRCSPRSGDLSVYWYQQSLDQGLQFLIQYYNGEERAKGNILERFSAQQFPDLHSELNLSSLELGDSALYFCASSVERFPSHNEQFFGPGTRLTVL.

A word on this clone: Other DNA sequences in the same sample also yield this CDR3. The chain couples TRBV12-5 to TRBJ2-3; 9 bases align to TRBD2. This CDR3 comprises 13 residues. In germline, CDR1 is LGHNT, CDR2 FRNRAP. Germline trimming cut 6 bases from V and 4 bases from J; bases unmatched to any gene: 2. The CDR3 DNA reads as TGTGCTAGTGGATGGACTAGCGCAGATACGCAGTATTTT. It translates to CASGWTSADTQYF.

This clone was observed once. The V gene is TRBV27, the J gene TRBJ1-4, with no clear D. Per the germline V gene, CDR1 is MNHEY and CDR2 is SMNVEV (reference sequence). This CDR3 is built from 13 residues. Trimming cost V 2 bases and J 8 bases, with 9 bases left between them. The CDR3 DNA is TGTGCCAGCAGTTTAGTGACTGGAGAAAAACTGTTTTTT. It codes for CASSLVTGEKLFF.